This T cell receptor (beta chain) was observed in a study of cytomegalovirus exposure and HLA in healthy donors. Study outcomes and limitations: Most sequenced TCRs were rare (though some public TCRs occurred in many donors).

Among the donors, all were healthy bone marrow donors. With respect to this clone: Its cognate antigen is unknown. The same CDR3 is also encoded by other DNA sequences in this sample.

The study ran its PCR with 60 Vbeta and 13 Jbeta primers. Clones were sequenced by immunoSEQ multiplex PCR, and TCRdb holds only the in-frame ones, with some missing. This table has 120,000 or so clones, about 76% appearing once. Between the trimmed V and J ends, which lost 6 bases and 5 bases, there was a span of 15 bases. The CDR3 is made up of 14 amino acids. Germline V gene data show CDR1 as PRHDT and CDR2 as FYEKMQ (reference sequence). The chain couples TRBV13 to TRBJ2-3; no definite D call. What was sequenced was PBMCs. The TCR originated in a man aged 60-69 years in good health and CMV-seropositive. The CDR3 loop reads CASSYSGGLDTQYF. In nucleotides, the CDR3 is TGTGCCAGCAGTTACTCCGGCGGTCTAGATACGCAGTATTTT.